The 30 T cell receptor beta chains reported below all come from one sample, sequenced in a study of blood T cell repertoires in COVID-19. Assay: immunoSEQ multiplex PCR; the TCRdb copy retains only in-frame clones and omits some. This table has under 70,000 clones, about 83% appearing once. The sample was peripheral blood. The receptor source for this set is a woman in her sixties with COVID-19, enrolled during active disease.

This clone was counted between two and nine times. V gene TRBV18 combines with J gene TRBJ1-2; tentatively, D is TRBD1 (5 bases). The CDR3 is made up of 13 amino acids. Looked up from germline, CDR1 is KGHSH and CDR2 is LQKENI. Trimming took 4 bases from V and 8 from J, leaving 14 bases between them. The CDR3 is CASSHRGDLGYTF. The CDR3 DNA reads TGTGCCAGCTCACATCGGGGGGATTTAGGCTACACCTTC.

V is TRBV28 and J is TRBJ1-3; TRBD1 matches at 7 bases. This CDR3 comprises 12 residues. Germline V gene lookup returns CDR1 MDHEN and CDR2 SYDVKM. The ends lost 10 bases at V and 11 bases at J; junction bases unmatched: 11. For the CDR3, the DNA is TGTGCCACCTTAACCAACAGGGGTTCCATATATTTT. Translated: CATLTNRGSIYF.

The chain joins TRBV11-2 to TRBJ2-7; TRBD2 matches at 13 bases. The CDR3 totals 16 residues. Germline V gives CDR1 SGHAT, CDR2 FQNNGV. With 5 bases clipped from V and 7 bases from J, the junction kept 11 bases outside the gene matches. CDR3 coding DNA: TGTGCCAGCAGCCCGGCGCGACTAGCGGGAGGCAGGGAGCAGTACTTC. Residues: CASSPARLAGGREQYF.

This CDR3 reads CASSLGQGAVDTQYF. Here the CDR3 DNA reads TGTGCCAGCAGCTTAGGACAGGGGGCGGTAGATACGCAGTATTTT. The J gene is TRBJ2-3, the V gene TRBV7-6; 10 bases match TRBD1. The CDR3 runs 15 residues. With V trimmed by 1 base and J by 5 bases, 3 bases remained unmatched. Germline CDR1 is SGHVS and CDR2 is FNYEAQ.

CDR3 DNA sequence: TGTGCCTGGAGTGTTTTGGGGGGGAGCAATCAGCCCCAGCATTTT. Translation: CAWSVLGGSNQPQHF. The chain employs TRBV30 and TRBJ1-5, with D possibly matching TRBD1 (5 bases). CDR3 size: 15 residues. Germline V gene sequence: CDR1 GTSNPN, CDR2 SVGIG (reference sequence). With 0 bases removed from V and 1 base from J, the gap between germline ends came to 10 bases.

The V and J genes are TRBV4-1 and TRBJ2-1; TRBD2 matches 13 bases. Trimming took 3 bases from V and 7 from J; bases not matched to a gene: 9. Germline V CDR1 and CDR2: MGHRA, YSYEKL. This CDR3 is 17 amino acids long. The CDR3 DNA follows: TGCGCCAGCAGCCACCGAACTAGCGGGAGGGGGCGGAATGAGCAGTTCTTC. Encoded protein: CASSHRTSGRGRNEQFF.

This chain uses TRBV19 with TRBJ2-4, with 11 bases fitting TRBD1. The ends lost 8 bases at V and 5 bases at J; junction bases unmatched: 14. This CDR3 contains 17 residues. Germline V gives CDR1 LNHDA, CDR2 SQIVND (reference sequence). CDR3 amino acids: CASSPPDRGPEENIQYF. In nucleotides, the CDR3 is TGTGCCAGTTCTCCTCCGGACAGGGGGCCCGAGGAAAACATTCAGTACTTC.

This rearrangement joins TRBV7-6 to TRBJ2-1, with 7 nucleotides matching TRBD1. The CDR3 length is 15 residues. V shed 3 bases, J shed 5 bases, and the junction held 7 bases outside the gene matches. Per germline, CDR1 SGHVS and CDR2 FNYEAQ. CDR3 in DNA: TGTGCCAGCAGCTTGATGGGGACAGAAGACAATGAGCAGTTCTTC. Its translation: CASSLMGTEDNEQFF.

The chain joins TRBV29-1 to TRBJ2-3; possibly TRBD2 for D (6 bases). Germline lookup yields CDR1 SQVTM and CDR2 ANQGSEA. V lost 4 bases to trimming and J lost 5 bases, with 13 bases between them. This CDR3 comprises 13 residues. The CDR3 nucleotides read TGCAGCGTTGGGAAGCGGGTTATAGATACGCAGTATTTT. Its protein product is CSVGKRVIDTQYF.

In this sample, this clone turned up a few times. The CDR3, as DNA: TGCGCCAGCAGCCACCCGGGACTAGCGGGAGGGACGAGCTACAATGAGCAGTTCTTC. As protein: CASSHPGLAGGTSYNEQFF. V and J are TRBV4-1 and TRBJ2-1, with 16 bases that match TRBD2. This CDR3 spans 19 amino acids. With 3 bases clipped from V and 3 bases from J, the junction kept 8 bases outside the gene matches. Per the germline V gene, CDR1 is MGHRA and CDR2 is YSYEKL.

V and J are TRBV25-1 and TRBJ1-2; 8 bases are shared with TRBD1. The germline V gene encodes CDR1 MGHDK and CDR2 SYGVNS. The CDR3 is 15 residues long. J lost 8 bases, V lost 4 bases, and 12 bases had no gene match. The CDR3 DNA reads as TGTGCCAGCAGTGGCGGGACAGGACCCTTCCTAGGCTACACCTTC. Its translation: CASSGGTGPFLGYTF.

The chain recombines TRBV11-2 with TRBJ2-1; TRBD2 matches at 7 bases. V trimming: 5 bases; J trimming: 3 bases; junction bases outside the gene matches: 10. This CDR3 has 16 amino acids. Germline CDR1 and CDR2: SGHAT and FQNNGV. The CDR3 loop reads CASSREWEGHYNEQFF. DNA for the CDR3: TGTGCCAGCAGCCGGGAATGGGAGGGCCACTACAATGAGCAGTTCTTC.

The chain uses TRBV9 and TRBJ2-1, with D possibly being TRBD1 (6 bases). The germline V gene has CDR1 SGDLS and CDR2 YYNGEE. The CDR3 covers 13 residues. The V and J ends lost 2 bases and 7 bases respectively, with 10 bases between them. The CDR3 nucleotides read TGTGCCAGCAGCGTTCAGGGGTTAAATGAGCAGTTCTTC. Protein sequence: CASSVQGLNEQFF.

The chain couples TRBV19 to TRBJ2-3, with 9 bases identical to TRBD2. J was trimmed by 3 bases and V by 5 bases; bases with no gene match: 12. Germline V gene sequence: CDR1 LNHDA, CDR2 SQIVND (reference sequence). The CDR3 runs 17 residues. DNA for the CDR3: TGTGCCAGTAGTGCTGGGCGGGAGGGCTCTTGGACAGATACGCAGTATTTT. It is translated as CASSAGREGSWTDTQYF.

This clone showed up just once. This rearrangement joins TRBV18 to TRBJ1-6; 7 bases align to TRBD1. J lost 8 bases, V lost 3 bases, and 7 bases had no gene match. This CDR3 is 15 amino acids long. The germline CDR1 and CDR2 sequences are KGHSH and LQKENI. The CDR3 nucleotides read TGTGCCAGCTCACCTCACAGGGGTAGCGATTCACCCCTCCACTTT. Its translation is CASSPHRGSDSPLHF.

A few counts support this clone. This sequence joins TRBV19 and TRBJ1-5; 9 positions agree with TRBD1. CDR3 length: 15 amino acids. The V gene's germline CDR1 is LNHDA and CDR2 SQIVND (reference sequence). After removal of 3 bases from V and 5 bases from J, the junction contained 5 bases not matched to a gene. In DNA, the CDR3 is TGTGCCAGTAGTATGACGGGACAGGGCCATCAGCCCCAGCATTTT. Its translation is CASSMTGQGHQPQHF.

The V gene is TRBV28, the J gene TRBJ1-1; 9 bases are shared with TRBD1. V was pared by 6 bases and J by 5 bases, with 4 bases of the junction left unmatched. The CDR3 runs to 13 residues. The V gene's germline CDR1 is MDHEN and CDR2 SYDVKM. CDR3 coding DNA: TGTGCCAGCAGCCGGGACAGGGTTACTGAAGCTTTCTTT. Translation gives CASSRDRVTEAFF.

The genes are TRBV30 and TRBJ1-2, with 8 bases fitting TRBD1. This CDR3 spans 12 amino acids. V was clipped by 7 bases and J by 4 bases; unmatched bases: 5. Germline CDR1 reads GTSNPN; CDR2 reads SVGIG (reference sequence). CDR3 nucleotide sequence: TGTGCCTACACAGGGGGTAGCTATGGCTACACCTTC. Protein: CAYTGGSYGYTF.

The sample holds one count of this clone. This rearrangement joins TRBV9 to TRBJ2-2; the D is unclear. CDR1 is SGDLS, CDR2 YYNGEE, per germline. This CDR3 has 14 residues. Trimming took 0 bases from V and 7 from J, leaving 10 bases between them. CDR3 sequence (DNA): TGTGCCAGCAGCGTAGTAGAGAGTGTCGGGGAGCTGTTTTTT. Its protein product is CASSVVESVGELFF.

The CDR3 is CASTLQGAAEAFF. CDR3 bases: TGTGCCAGCACTCTACAGGGGGCGGCTGAAGCTTTCTTT. V is TRBV12-3 or TRBV12-4 and J is TRBJ1-1, with 9 bases aligning to TRBD1. The J segment lost 6 bases and the V segment lost 7 bases, leaving 6 bases of the junction unmatched. The CDR3 covers 13 residues.

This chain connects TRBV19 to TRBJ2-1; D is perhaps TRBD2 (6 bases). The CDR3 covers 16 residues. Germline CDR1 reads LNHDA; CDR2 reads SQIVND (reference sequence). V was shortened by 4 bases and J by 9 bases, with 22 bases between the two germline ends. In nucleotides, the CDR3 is TGTGCCAGTAGTACGAGATCCGGGGGATCCCAAAGTGAGCAGTTCTTC. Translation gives CASSTRSGGSQSEQFF.

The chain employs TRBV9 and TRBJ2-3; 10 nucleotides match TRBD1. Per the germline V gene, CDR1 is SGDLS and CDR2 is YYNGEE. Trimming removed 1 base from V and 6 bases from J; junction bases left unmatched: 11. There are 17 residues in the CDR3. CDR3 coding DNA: TGTGCCAGCAGCGTACGGGACAGGGGTCCTCACCGGGATACGCAGTATTTT. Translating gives CASSVRDRGPHRDTQYF.

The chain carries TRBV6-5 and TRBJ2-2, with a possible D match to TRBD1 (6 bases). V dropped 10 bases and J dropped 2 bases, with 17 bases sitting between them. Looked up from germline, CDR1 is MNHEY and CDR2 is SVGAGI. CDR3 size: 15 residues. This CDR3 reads CATKRGQINTGELFF. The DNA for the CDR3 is TGTGCCACCAAACGAGGACAGATAAACACCGGGGAGCTGTTTTTT.

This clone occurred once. This CDR3 reads CASSSPGLAVYEQYF. CDR3 DNA sequence: TGTGCCAGCAGTTCCCCGGGACTAGCGGTGTACGAGCAGTACTTC. J is TRBJ2-7 and V is TRBV28, with 11 bases lining up with TRBD2. The CDR3 has 15 amino acids. CDR1 and CDR2 (germline): MDHEN, SYDVKM. Trimming cost V 4 bases and J 4 bases; bases outside gene matches: 6.

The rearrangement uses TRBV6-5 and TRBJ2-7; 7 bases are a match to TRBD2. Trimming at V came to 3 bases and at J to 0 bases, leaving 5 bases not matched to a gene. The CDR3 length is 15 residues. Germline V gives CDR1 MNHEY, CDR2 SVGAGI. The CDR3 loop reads CASSYGGSSSYEQYF. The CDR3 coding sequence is TGTGCCAGCAGTTATGGCGGGAGCAGCTCCTACGAGCAGTACTTC.

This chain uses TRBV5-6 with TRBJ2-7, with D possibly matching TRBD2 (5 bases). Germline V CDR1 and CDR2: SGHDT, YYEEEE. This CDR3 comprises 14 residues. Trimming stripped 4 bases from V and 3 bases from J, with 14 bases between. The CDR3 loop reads CASSPTRRNYEQYF. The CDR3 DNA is TGTGCCAGCAGCCCGACACGGAGGAACTACGAGCAGTACTTC.

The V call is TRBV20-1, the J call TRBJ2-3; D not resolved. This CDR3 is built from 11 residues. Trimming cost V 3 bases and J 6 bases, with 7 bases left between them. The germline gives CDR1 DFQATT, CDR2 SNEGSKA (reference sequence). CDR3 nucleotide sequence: TGCAGTGCTAGGTCCGGTGATACGCAGTATTTT. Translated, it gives CSARSGDTQYF.

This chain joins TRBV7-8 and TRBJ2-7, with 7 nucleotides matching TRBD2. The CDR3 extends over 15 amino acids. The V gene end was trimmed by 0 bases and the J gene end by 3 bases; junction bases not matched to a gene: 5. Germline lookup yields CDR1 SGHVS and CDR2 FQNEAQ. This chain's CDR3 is CASSLARTRGYEQYF. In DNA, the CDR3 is TGTGCCAGCAGCTTAGCTCGGACTAGAGGCTACGAGCAGTACTTC.

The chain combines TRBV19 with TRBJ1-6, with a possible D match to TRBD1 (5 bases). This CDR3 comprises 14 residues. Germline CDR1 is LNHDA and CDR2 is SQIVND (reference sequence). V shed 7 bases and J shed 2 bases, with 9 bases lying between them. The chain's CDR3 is CASKQDTYNSPLHF. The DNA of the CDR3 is TGTGCCAGTAAACAGGATACCTATAATTCACCCCTCCACTTT.

In DNA form, the CDR3 reads TGTGCCAGCAGCTATTGGACAGGGGAGGTTGCAACTAATGAAAAACTGTTTTTT. Amino acids: CASSYWTGEVATNEKLFF. This sequence joins TRBV3-1 (or the pseudogene TRBV3-2) and TRBJ1-4, with 9 bases fitting TRBD1. Germline V gene lookup returns CDR1 LGHDT and CDR2 YNNKEL (reference sequence). V shed 5 bases and J 0 bases; nucleotides not matched to a gene: 10. This CDR3 region has 18 residues.